Listed below are T cell receptor beta chains from one sample, sequenced in a study of T cells in Graves' hyperthyroidism and ophthalmopathy. One entry per CDR3 protein, called by TCRdb with MiXCR from the multiplex PCR reads. The sample holds approximately 620,000 distinct CDR3 sequences; about 16% are singletons and the top ten take 2.5% to 4%. The material sequenced was blood. These receptors were taken from a woman in her 40s with Graves' ophthalmopathy. The CDR3 runs from the conserved cysteine through the conserved F or W. A D gene is named only where the DNA matches it firmly. Where a row states a size, it is once, few, many or the class of an expanded clone; other rows omit it.

TRBV28	TRBD2	NA	TRBJ2-2	TGTGCCAGCAGTTTATCTAGCGGGGGCACCGGGGAGCTGTTTTTT	CASSLSSGGTGELFF
TRBV5-6	TRBD1	many	TRBJ1-5	TGTGCCAGCAGCTCCGGGACAGGGGCCAGTCAGCCCCAGCATTTT	CASSSGTGASQPQHF
TRBV12-3/TRBV12-4	NA	many	TRBJ1-2	TGTGCCAGCAGTTTGGGGGGAATCTATGGCTACACCTTC	CASSLGGIYGYTF
TRBV2	TRBD1	NA	TRBJ2-7	TGTGCCAGCAGCGGACAGGGGAGAGGCGAGCAGTACTTC	CASSGQGRGEQYF
TRBV18	TRBD2	many	TRBJ2-1	TGTGCCAGCTCCCCAGGGAGCGGGGGGTACAATGAGCAGTTCTTC	CASSPGSGGYNEQFF
TRBV11-2	NA	many	TRBJ2-2	TGTGCCAGCAGACCTACGTCGGGACCCGGGGAGCTGTTTTTT	CASRPTSGPGELFF
TRBV29-1	TRBD1	NA	TRBJ1-2	TGCAGCGTTGAAGGAGCGGGACAGGCGGAAGGCTACACCTTC	CSVEGAGQAEGYTF
TRBV27	NA	many	TRBJ1-1	TGTGCCAGCAGTGATAGTGGCAGGGCGACCTTTGAAGCTTTCTTT	CASSDSGRATFEAFF
TRBV4-1	NA	NA	TRBJ2-4	TGCGCCAGCAGCCCAGGGGACGGGAGAATGGGGAACATTCAGTACTTC	CASSPGDGRMGNIQYF
TRBV20-1	NA	NA	TRBJ1-4	TGCAGTGCTAGACAGTTCGGCCGCTCAACTAATGAAAAACTGTTTTTT	CSARQFGRSTNEKLFF
TRBV12-3/TRBV12-4	NA	many	TRBJ1-5	TGTGCCAGCAGACCTCAGGATCTTCAGCCCCAGCATTTT	CASRPQDLQPQHF
TRBV28	TRBD1	NA	TRBJ1-2	TGTGCCAGCAGTGTTGGACAGGGGGCTGGGGGCTACACCTTC	CASSVGQGAGGYTF
TRBV30	NA	few	TRBJ2-1	TGTGCCTGGAGTGTAAGAGAGCGAGGTGAGCAGTTCTTC	CAWSVRERGEQFF
TRBV30	TRBD2	many	TRBJ2-1	TGTGCCAGTAGCGGGGGAGTGGAGCAGTTCTTC	CASSGGVEQFF
TRBV30	NA	many	TRBJ1-5	TGTGCCTGGAGGGAGGGGTTCATCGGCAATCAGCCCCAGCATTTT	CAWREGFIGNQPQHF
TRBV27	NA	NA	TRBJ2-7	TGTGCCAGCAGTGCCACCTTAGACAGCTACGAGCAGTACTTC	CASSATLDSYEQYF
TRBV2	NA	many	TRBJ1-6	TGTGCCAGCAGTGTGCAAGGCGGCTATAATTCACCCCTCCACTTT	CASSVQGGYNSPLHF
TRBV28	NA	few	TRBJ2-7	TGTGCCAGCAGGGGAGCGGAATACTACGAGCAGTACTTC	CASRGAEYYEQYF
TRBV11-3	NA	NA	TRBJ2-2	TGTGCCAGCCGCTTATACACCGGGGAGCTGTTTTTT	CASRLYTGELFF
TRBV18	TRBD1	many	TRBJ1-6	TGCGCCAGCAGCCCGGGACAGGGGAGGTCACCCCTCCACTTT	CASSPGQGRSPLHF
TRBV18	NA	few	TRBJ2-2	TGTGCCAGCTCCGGCAGGGCGAACACCGGGGAGCTGTTTTTT	CASSGRANTGELFF
TRBV27	TRBD1	many	TRBJ1-1	TGTGCCAGCAGCGGGACAGGAGGGACTGAAGCTTTCTTT	CASSGTGGTEAFF
TRBV3-1	TRBD2	many	TRBJ2-4	TGTGCCAGCAGCCAGGTGACAGGACTAGCGGGGGGGAACATTCAGTACTTC	CASSQVTGLAGGNIQYF